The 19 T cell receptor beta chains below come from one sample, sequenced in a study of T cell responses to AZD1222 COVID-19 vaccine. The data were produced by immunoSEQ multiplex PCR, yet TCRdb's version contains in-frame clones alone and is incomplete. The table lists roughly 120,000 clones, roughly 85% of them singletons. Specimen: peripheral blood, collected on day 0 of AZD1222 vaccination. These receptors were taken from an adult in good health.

CDR3 DNA sequence: TGTGCCAGCAGTGACAGCTCCTACAATGAGCAGTTCTTC. Its translation is CASSDSSYNEQFF. The V gene is TRBV6-4, the J gene TRBJ2-1; D remains unclear. Germline CDR1 MRHNA, CDR2 SNTAGT. Between the trimmed V and J ends, which lost 2 bases and 0 bases, there was a span of 2 bases. CDR3 size: 13 residues.

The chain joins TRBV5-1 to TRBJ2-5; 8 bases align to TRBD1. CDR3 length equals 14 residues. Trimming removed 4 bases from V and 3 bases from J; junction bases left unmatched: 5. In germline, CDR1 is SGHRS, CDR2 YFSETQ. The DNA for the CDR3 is TGCGCCAGCAGCCGTAAGGACAGGGAAGAGACCCAGTACTTC. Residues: CASSRKDREETQYF. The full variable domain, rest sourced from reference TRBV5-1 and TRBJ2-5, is KAGVTQTPRYLIKTRGQQVTLSCSPISGHRSVSWYQQTPGQGLQFLFEYFSETQRNKGNFPGRFSGRQFSNSRSEMNVSTLELGDSALYLCASSRKDREETQYFGPGTRLLVL.

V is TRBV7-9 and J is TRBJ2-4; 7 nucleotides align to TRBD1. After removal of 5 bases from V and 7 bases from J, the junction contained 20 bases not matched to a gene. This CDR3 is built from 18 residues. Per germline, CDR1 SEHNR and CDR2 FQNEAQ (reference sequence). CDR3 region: CASSPQGVGTASYNIQYF. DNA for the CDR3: TGTGCCAGCAGCCCTCAGGGGGTCGGGACAGCCTCTTACAACATTCAGTACTTC.

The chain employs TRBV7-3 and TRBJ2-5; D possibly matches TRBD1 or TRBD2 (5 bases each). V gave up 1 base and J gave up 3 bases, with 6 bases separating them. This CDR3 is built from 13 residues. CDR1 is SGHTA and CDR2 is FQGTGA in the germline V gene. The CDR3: CASSLMGEETQYF. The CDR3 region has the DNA TGTGCCAGCAGCTTAATGGGGGAAGAGACCCAGTACTTC.

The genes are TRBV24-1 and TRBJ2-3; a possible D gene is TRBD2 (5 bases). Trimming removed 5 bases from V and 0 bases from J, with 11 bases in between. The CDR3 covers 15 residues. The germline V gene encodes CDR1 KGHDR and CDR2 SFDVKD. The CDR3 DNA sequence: TGTGCCACCAGTGTTCGGGATACTAGCACAGATACGCAGTATTTT. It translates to CATSVRDTSTDTQYF.

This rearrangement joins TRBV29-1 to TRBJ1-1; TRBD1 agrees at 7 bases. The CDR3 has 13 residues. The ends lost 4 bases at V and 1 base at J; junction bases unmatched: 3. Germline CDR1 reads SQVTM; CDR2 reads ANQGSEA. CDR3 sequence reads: CSVGRGRNTEAFF. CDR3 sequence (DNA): TGCAGCGTTGGTAGGGGGCGGAACACTGAAGCTTTCTTT.

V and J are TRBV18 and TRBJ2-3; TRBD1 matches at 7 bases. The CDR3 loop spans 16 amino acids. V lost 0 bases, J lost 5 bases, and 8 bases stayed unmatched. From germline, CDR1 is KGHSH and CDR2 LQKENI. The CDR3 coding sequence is TGTGCCAGCTCACCACCGGGGGACAGCCTCGGAGATACGCAGTATTTT. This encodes CASSPPGDSLGDTQYF.

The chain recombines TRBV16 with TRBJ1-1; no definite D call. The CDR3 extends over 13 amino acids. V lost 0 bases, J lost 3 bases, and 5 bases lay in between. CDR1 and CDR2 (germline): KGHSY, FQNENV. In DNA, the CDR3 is TGTGCCAGCAGCCAATCACCGGACACTGAAGCTTTCTTT. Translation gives CASSQSPDTEAFF. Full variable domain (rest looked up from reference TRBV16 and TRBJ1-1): GEEVAQTPKHLVRGEGQKAKLYCAPIKGHSYVFWYQQVLKNEFKFLISFQNENVFDETGMPKERFSAKCLPNSPCSLEIQATKLEDSAVYFCASSQSPDTEAFFGQGTRLTVV.

The CDR3: CASSLVLKVGQTQYF. The CDR3, as DNA: TGCGCCAGCAGCCTCGTCCTCAAGGTGGGACAGACCCAGTACTTC. The chain uses TRBV4-1 and TRBJ2-5; D might be TRBD1 or TRBD2, each matching 5 bases. This CDR3 is 15 amino acids long. Germline V gene sequence: CDR1 MGHRA, CDR2 YSYEKL. The germline V and J ends were trimmed by 4 bases and 6 bases, with 18 bases remaining between them.

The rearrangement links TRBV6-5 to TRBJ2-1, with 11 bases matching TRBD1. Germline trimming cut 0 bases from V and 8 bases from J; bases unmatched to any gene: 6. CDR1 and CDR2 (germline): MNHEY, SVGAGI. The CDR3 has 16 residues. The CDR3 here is CASSYSRTGGRDEQFF. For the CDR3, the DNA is TGTGCCAGCAGTTACTCGCGGACAGGGGGCAGGGATGAGCAGTTCTTC.

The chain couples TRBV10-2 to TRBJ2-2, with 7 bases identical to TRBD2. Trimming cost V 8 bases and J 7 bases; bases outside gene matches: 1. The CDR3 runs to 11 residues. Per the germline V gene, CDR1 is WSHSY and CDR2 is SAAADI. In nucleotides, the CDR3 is TGCGCCAGCGCGGGGGTCGGGGAGCTGTTTTTT. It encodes CASAGVGELFF.

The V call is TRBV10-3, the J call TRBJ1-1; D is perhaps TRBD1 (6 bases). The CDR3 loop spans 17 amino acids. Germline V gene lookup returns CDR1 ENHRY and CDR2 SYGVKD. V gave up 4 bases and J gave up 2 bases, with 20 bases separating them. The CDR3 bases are TGTGCCATCAGTGGGGGGGCGAGGGGGTTTCCCAACACTGAAGCTTTCTTT. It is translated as CAISGGARGFPNTEAFF.

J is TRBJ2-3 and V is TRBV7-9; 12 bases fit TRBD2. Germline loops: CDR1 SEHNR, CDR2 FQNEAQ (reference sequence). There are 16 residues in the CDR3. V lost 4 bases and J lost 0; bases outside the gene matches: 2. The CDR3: CASSSGTSGSTDTQYF. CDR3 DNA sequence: TGTGCCAGCAGCTCAGGGACTAGCGGGAGCACAGATACGCAGTATTTT.

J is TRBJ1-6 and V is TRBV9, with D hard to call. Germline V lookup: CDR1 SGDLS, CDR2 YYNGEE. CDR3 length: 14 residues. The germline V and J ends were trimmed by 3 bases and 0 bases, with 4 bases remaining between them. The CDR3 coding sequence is TGTGCCAGCAGCGAACCCTCCTATAATTCACCCCTCCACTTT. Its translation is CASSEPSYNSPLHF.

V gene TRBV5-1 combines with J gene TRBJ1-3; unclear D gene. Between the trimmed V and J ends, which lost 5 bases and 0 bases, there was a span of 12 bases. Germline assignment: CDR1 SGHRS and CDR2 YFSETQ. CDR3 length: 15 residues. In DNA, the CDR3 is TGCGCCAGCAGTCCCCAGGCAGCCTCTGGAAACACCATATATTTT. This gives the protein CASSPQAASGNTIYF.

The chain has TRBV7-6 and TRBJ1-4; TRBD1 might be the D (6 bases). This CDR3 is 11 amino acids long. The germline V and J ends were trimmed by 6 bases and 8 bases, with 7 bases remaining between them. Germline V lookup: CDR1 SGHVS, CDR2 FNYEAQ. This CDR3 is CASRDREKLFF. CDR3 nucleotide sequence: TGTGCCAGCAGGGACAGAGAAAAACTGTTTTTT.

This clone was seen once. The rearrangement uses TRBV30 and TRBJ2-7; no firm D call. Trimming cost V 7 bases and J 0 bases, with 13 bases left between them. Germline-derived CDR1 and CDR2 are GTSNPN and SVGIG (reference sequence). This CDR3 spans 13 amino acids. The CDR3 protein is CALLDRSSYEQYF. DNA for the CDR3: TGTGCCTTGTTGGACCGGAGCTCCTACGAGCAGTACTTC.

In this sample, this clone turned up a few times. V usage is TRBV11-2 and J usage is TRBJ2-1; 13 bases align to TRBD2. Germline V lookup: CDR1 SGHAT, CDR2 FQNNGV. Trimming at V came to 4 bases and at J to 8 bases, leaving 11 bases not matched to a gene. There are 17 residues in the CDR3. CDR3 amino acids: CASSSSTTSGRGYEQFF. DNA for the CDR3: TGTGCCAGCAGCTCCTCTACAACTAGCGGGAGGGGCTATGAGCAGTTCTTC.

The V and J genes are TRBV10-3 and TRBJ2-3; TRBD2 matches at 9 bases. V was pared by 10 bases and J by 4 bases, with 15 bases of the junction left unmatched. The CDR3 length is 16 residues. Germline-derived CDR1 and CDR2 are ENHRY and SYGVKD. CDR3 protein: CATNPSTSGGADTQYF. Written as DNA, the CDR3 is TGTGCCACCAACCCCTCGACTAGCGGCGGCGCAGATACGCAGTATTTT.